These 5 T cell receptor beta chains were all obtained from the same sample, sequenced in a study of T-cell reconstitution after alpha-beta-depleted transplantation in children. As it was prepared, the TCRbeta library received unique molecular identifiers. One entry per CDR3 protein, called by TCRdb with MiXCR from the PCR reads. This table holds 190,000 or so distinct CDR3 sequences, approximately 15% found once. The sequenced sample was PBMCs from the stem cell graft donor, obtained from the stem cell graft. Receptors were obtained from a human donor who donated a stem cell graft to a child with acute lymphoblastic leukemia.

This chain connects TRBV27 to TRBJ2-7; D unresolved. V was trimmed by 6 bases and J by 0 bases, leaving 15 bases between them. CDR1 MNHEY and CDR2 SMNVEV come from the germline V gene (reference sequence). The CDR3 consists of 15 residues. The CDR3 DNA sequence: TGTGCCAGCAGAACGGCCCTCTCCCTCTCCTACGAGCAGTACTTC. It is translated as CASRTALSLSYEQYF.

This clonotype occurred a few times. The chain links TRBV6-4 to TRBJ1-1; D remains unclear. Germline V gene lookup returns CDR1 MRHNA and CDR2 SNTAGT. Between the trimmed V and J ends, which lost 0 bases and 3 bases, there was a span of 5 bases. CDR3 length: 13 residues. The CDR3 DNA follows: TGTGCCAGCAGTGACTCTGGTGACACTGAAGCTTTCTTT. Protein: CASSDSGDTEAFF.

Only a few counts were recorded for this clonotype. The chain is built from TRBV5-1 and TRBJ2-7; D remains ambiguous. This CDR3 is built from 17 residues. V dropped 0 bases and J dropped 3 bases, with 19 bases sitting between them. Germline loops: CDR1 SGHRS, CDR2 YFSETQ. The chain's CDR3 is CASSLAVSTGIGYEQYF. CDR3 sequence (DNA): TGCGCCAGCAGCTTGGCCGTAAGTACTGGGATCGGCTACGAGCAGTACTTC. The full variable domain, completed using reference TRBV5-1 and TRBJ2-7, is KAGVTQTPRYLIKTRGQQVTLSCSPISGHRSVSWYQQTPGQGLQFLFEYFSETQRNKGNFPGRFSGRQFSNSRSEMNVSTLELGDSALYLCASSLAVSTGIGYEQYFGPGTRLTVT.

This clonotype was counted many times. The V gene is TRBV2, the J gene TRBJ2-2, with 8 nucleotides matching TRBD1. Germline-derived CDR1 and CDR2 are SNHLY and FYNNEI. The CDR3 contains 15 residues. Trimming took 6 bases from V and 3 from J; bases not matched to a gene: 6. The DNA for the CDR3 is TGTGCCAGCAGGCCCGGACAGGGCTACACCGGGGAGCTGTTTTTT. Its protein is CASRPGQGYTGELFF.

V and J are TRBV20-1 and TRBJ2-1, with 10 bases that match TRBD2. V dropped 0 bases and J dropped 0; count of bases not matched to a gene: 5. The CDR3 totals 17 residues. CDR1 is DFQATT and CDR2 is SNEGSKA in the germline V gene (reference sequence). The CDR3 DNA reads TGCAGTGCTAGAGATCGGCTAGCGGGAGTCTCCTACAATGAGCAGTTCTTC. It is translated as CSARDRLAGVSYNEQFF.